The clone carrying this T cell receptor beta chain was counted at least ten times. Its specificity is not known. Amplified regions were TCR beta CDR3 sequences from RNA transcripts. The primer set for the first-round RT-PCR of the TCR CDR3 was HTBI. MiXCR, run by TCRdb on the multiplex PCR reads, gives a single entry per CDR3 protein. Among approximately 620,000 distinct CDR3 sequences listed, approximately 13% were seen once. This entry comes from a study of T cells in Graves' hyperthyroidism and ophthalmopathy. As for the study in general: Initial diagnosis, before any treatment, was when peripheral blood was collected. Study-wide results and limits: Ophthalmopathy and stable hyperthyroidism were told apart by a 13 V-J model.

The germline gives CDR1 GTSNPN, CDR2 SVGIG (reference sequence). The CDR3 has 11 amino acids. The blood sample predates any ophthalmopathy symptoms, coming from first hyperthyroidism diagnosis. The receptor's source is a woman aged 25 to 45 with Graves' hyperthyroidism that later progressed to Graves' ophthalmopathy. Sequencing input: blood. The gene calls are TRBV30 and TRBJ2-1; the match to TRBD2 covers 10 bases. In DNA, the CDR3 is TGTGCTTCCCAGCGGGAGGGGGGGCAGTTCTTC. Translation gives CASQREGGQFF.